This entry lists 17 T cell receptor beta chains sequenced from one sample in a study of blood T cell repertoires in COVID-19. Here immunoSEQ multiplex PCR was the method, and the copy in TCRdb shows in-frame clones only, minus some. The data show roughly 250,000 clones, 88% seen once. Sequencing input: peripheral blood. These receptors were taken from a man between 60 and 75 years old who had recovered from COVID-19.

The rearrangement links TRBV19 to TRBJ2-3; D is possibly TRBD1 (6 bases). Germline values: CDR1 LNHDA, CDR2 SQIVND (reference sequence). There are 14 residues in the CDR3. Trimming removed 5 bases at V and 4 bases at J, with 13 bases between. CDR3 region: CASSFAQGSDTQYF. DNA of the CDR3: TGTGCCAGTAGTTTTGCTCAGGGGTCAGATACGCAGTATTTT.

The sample holds one count of this clone. V and J are TRBV5-4 and TRBJ2-7, with D possibly matching TRBD2 (5 bases). This CDR3 contains 16 residues. In germline, CDR1 is SGHNT, CDR2 YYREEE (reference sequence). The V gene lost 0 bases and the J gene lost 0 bases, with 13 bases spanning the gap. CDR3 sequence reads: CASSLGQRTSSYEQYF. The CDR3 DNA is TGTGCCAGCAGCTTGGGGCAGCGGACGAGCTCCTACGAGCAGTACTTC.

The chain combines TRBV7-6 with TRBJ2-1, with TRBD2 matching over 8 bases. The V gene end was trimmed by 3 bases and the J gene end by 3 bases; junction bases not matched to a gene: 7. The CDR3 is 16 amino acids. Germline V CDR1 and CDR2: SGHVS, FNYEAQ. CDR3 sequence reads: CASSFQPGTSYNEQFF. The CDR3 DNA sequence: TGTGCCAGCAGCTTTCAGCCGGGGACTAGCTACAATGAGCAGTTCTTC.

J is TRBJ1-2 and V is TRBV3-1 (or the pseudogene TRBV3-2), with no clear D. Germline lookup yields CDR1 LGHDT and CDR2 YNNKEL (reference sequence). Trimming removed 3 bases at V and 3 bases at J, with 14 bases between. CDR3 length: 15 amino acids. The chain's CDR3 is CASSHLGSIDYGYTF. In DNA, the CDR3 is TGTGCCAGCAGCCACCTCGGGTCAATAGACTATGGCTACACCTTC.

This clone has more than one count but fewer than ten. The chain carries TRBV18 and TRBJ2-1; D is unclear. V lost 1 base and J 3 bases, leaving 13 bases between the germline ends. CDR1 is KGHSH and CDR2 is LQKENI in the germline V gene. The length of the CDR3 is 16 residues. The CDR3: CASSPLARQVYNEQFF. CDR3 nucleotide sequence: TGTGCCAGCTCACCACTGGCAAGGCAGGTCTACAATGAGCAGTTCTTC.

This clone was seen just once. The rearrangement joins TRBV4-2 to TRBJ1-1; no definite D call. The CDR3 length is 14 residues. V was pared by 4 bases and J by 3 bases, with 12 bases between. The germline V gene encodes CDR1 LGHNA and CDR2 YNFKEQ. CDR3: CASSPPGRDTEAFF. The DNA for the CDR3 is TGTGCCAGCAGCCCCCCCGGGAGAGACACTGAAGCTTTCTTT.

The CDR3 nucleotides read TGTGCCAGCAGCTTGACTGCGAGGGCCCAAAACATTCAGTACTTC. Its translation is CASSLTARAQNIQYF. V is TRBV5-4 and J is TRBJ2-4, with D tentatively TRBD2 (5 bases). The V and J ends lost 1 base and 5 bases respectively, with 13 bases between them. CDR1 is SGHNT and CDR2 is YYREEE in the germline V gene (reference sequence). The CDR3 spans 15 residues.

This clone was seen only a few times. The chain uses TRBV10-1 and TRBJ1-1; 8 positions match TRBD1. Germline V gene sequence: CDR1 WNHNN, CDR2 SYGVQD (reference sequence). CDR3 length: 15 amino acids. After removal of 4 bases from V and 4 bases from J, the junction contained 8 bases not matched to a gene. DNA of the CDR3: TGCGCCAGCAGTGCGGGGGCAGGGGGCTCCACTGAAGCTTTCTTT. Translating it yields CASSAGAGGSTEAFF.

The rearrangement joins TRBV12-3 or TRBV12-4 to TRBJ1-1, with 7 nucleotides matching TRBD1. The V segment lost 1 base and the J segment 13 bases; nucleotides outside the gene matches: 6. CDR3 length: 12 residues. The CDR3 loop is CASSLVDRHVFF. CDR3 nucleotide sequence: TGTGCCAGCAGTTTAGTGGACAGGCACGTTTTCTTT.

The rearrangement joins TRBV7-2 to TRBJ2-3, with TRBD2 matching 9 bases. CDR1 is SGHTA, CDR2 FQGNSA, per germline. CDR3 length equals 18 residues. J was trimmed by 7 bases and V by 2 bases; bases with no gene match: 16. As DNA, the CDR3 is TGTGCCAGCAGCTTAAGGCGGGGGGGCTTAAGATTACTAAATACGCAGTATTTT. As protein: CASSLRRGGLRLLNTQYF.

The chain has TRBV5-6 and TRBJ1-2; TRBD1 is a possible D gene (6 bases). V shed 4 bases and J shed 8 bases, with 15 bases lying between them. This CDR3 region has 13 residues. The germline V gene encodes CDR1 SGHDT and CDR2 YYEEEE. The CDR3 coding sequence is TGTGCCAGCAGCCTCGAAGGACAGCGGGGCTACACCTTC. This codes for CASSLEGQRGYTF.

This chain uses TRBV3-1 (or the pseudogene TRBV3-2) with TRBJ1-2; 7 bases are a match to TRBD1. The J segment lost 8 bases and the V segment lost 3 bases, leaving 9 bases of the junction unmatched. From germline, CDR1 is LGHDT and CDR2 YNNKEL (reference sequence). The CDR3 runs 14 residues. CDR3 residues: CASSQRHRGRGYTF. CDR3 sequence (DNA): TGTGCCAGCAGCCAGCGACACAGGGGTCGCGGCTACACCTTC.

This chain uses TRBV9 with TRBJ1-4, with no clear D. The germline V and J ends were trimmed by 3 bases and 5 bases, with 11 bases remaining between them. The germline CDR1 and CDR2 sequences are SGDLS and YYNGEE. CDR3 length equals 14 residues. CDR3 sequence (DNA): TGTGCCAGCAGCGCCGGGTCTAGGAATGAAAAACTGTTTTTT. Translated: CASSAGSRNEKLFF.

The chain couples TRBV30 to TRBJ2-1; 11 bases match TRBD2. There are 16 residues in the CDR3. Germline lookup yields CDR1 GTSNPN and CDR2 SVGIG (reference sequence). J lost 0 bases, V lost 7 bases, and 8 bases had no gene match. The CDR3 nucleotides read TGTGCCTTTTTACTAGCGGGGGTTACCTCCTACAATGAGCAGTTCTTC. Protein: CAFLLAGVTSYNEQFF.

This clone was picked up many times. The chain combines TRBV7-3 with TRBJ1-6, with D maybe TRBD1 (6 bases). Germline CDR1 reads SGHTA; CDR2 reads FQGTGA. Trimming took 5 bases from V and 8 from J, leaving 16 bases between them. This CDR3 contains 15 residues. The DNA of the CDR3 is TGTGCCAGCAGCCTAGGGCCGGCAGGGGATTCACCCCTCCACTTT. As protein: CASSLGPAGDSPLHF.

The chain couples TRBV5-8 to TRBJ1-3; 8 positions match TRBD1. This CDR3 region has 15 residues. V was clipped by 3 bases and J by 2 bases; unmatched bases: 4. Looked up from germline, CDR1 is SGHTS and CDR2 is YDEGEE. CDR3 region: CASSWGQAPGNTIYF. CDR3 bases: TGTGCCAGCAGCTGGGGACAGGCTCCTGGAAACACCATATATTTT.

V usage is TRBV6-1 and J usage is TRBJ1-5; D not resolved. CDR3 length: 17 amino acids. V lost 4 bases, J lost 1 base, and 17 bases lay in between. Germline V gives CDR1 MNHNS, CDR2 SASEGT. CDR3 loop: CASSVAAGPVSNQPQHF. CDR3 in DNA: TGTGCCAGCAGTGTCGCGGCGGGCCCGGTGAGCAATCAGCCCCAGCATTTT.